Below, 10 T cell receptor beta chains from the same sample are listed, as sequenced in a study of blood T cell repertoires in COVID-19. TCRdb's copy holds only in-frame clones and misses some; the assay was immunoSEQ multiplex PCR. The table records more than 150,000 clones, roughly 85% of them present only once. The specimen sequenced was peripheral blood. These receptors originate from a man in his sixties with acute or convalescent COVID-19.

To note about this clone: The junction differs from germline at one of its ends, possibly a read error. The chain has TRBV3-1 (or the pseudogene TRBV3-2) and TRBJ2-7; 9 nucleotides line up with TRBD1. CDR3 length: 14 residues. Germline V lookup: CDR1 LGHDT, CDR2 YNNKEL (reference sequence). The CDR3 sequence: CASSQEGTGRPPNF. The DNA for the CDR3 is TGTGCCAGCAGCCAAGAAGGGACAGGGAGGCCCCCGAACTTC.

The chain has TRBV5-4 and TRBJ1-1, with 7 bases aligning to TRBD1. The CDR3 covers 14 residues. Unmatched junction bases numbered 2, after V lost 0 bases and J lost 3 bases. Germline loops: CDR1 SGHNT, CDR2 YYREEE (reference sequence). Here the CDR3 DNA reads TGTGCCAGCAGCTTGGGGGACAGCTACACTGAAGCTTTCTTT. It specifies CASSLGDSYTEAFF.

In this sample, this clone turned up once. CDR3 in DNA: TGTGCCAGCAGCTCCGACAGGGGAGAGACCCAGTACTTC. Amino acid sequence: CASSSDRGETQYF. This chain uses TRBV7-3 with TRBJ2-5; 8 bases line up with TRBD1. This CDR3 is built from 13 residues. With 4 bases clipped from V and 4 bases from J, the junction kept 2 bases outside the gene matches. Germline CDR1 reads SGHTA; CDR2 reads FQGTGA.

This sequence joins TRBV27 and TRBJ2-3; tentative D call: TRBD2 (6 bases). This CDR3 is built from 14 residues. Trimming removed 8 bases at V and 9 bases at J, with 21 bases between. Germline loops: CDR1 MNHEY, CDR2 SMNVEV (reference sequence). CDR3 sequence (DNA): TGTGCCAGCCGCCCCGGGACTCTCTCCGGCACGCAGTATTTT. This translates into CASRPGTLSGTQYF.

The chain has TRBV3-1 (or the pseudogene TRBV3-2) and TRBJ2-7; possible D gene TRBD2, 5 bases. CDR3 size: 16 residues. V lost 0 bases, J lost 4 bases, and 16 bases lay in between. CDR1 is LGHDT and CDR2 is YNNKEL in the germline V gene (reference sequence). In nucleotides, the CDR3 is TGTGCCAGCAGCCAAGATCTCCCTAGCCTGGGATACGAGCAGTACTTC. Translated, it gives CASSQDLPSLGYEQYF.

Here the CDR3 reads CASSPGGNTEAFF. The CDR3 DNA is TGTGCCAGCAGCCCGGGGGGGAACACTGAAGCTTTCTTT. V and J are TRBV7-3 and TRBJ1-1; possible D gene TRBD1, 5 bases. Trimming removed 5 bases from V and 1 base from J, with 8 bases in between. CDR1 and CDR2 from the germline V gene are SGHTA and FQGTGA. The CDR3 is 13 residues long. Supplemented by reference TRBV7-3 and TRBJ1-1, the full variable domain reads GAGVSQTPSNKVTEKGKYVELRCDPISGHTALYWYRQSLGQGPEFLIYFQGTGAADDSGLPNDRFFAVRPEGSVSTLKIQRTERGDSAVYLCASSPGGNTEAFFGQGTRLTVV.

The chain is built from TRBV10-3 and TRBJ1-1, with D possibly being TRBD1 (5 bases). V was trimmed by 2 bases and J by 5 bases, leaving 12 bases between them. CDR3 length equals 14 residues. Germline assignment: CDR1 ENHRY and CDR2 SYGVKD. The CDR3 sequence: CAISEVVGETEAFF. The CDR3 bases are TGTGCCATCAGTGAGGTTGTAGGGGAAACTGAAGCTTTCTTT.

The chain has TRBV6-7 and TRBJ2-1, with 7 bases identical to TRBD2. Being an ORF, TRBV6-7 has a function that is uncertain. The CDR3 totals 19 residues. The ends lost 5 bases at V and 0 bases at J; junction bases unmatched: 16. This CDR3 is CASSRPSPGREGSYNEQFF. As DNA, the CDR3 is TGTGCCAGCAGTCGCCCCTCTCCAGGGAGGGAGGGCTCCTACAATGAGCAGTTCTTC.

The chain is built from TRBV6-2 or TRBV6-3 and TRBJ2-3; 15 nucleotides match TRBD2. Germline V CDR1 and CDR2: MNHEY, SVGEGT. V was clipped by 5 bases and J by 4 bases; unmatched bases: 7. This CDR3 comprises 17 residues. The CDR3 here is CASSRWTSGRDADTQYF. As DNA, the CDR3 is TGTGCCAGCAGTCGGTGGACTAGCGGGAGGGATGCAGATACGCAGTATTTT.

This chain connects TRBV30 to TRBJ1-1; D perhaps matches TRBD1 (5 bases). Germline values: CDR1 GTSNPN, CDR2 SVGIG (reference sequence). The CDR3 sequence is 13 residues long. V was cut by 2 bases and J by 4 bases, with 11 bases left in between. The chain's CDR3 is CAWSFGGSTEAFF. In DNA form, the CDR3 reads TGTGCCTGGAGTTTTGGGGGGTCCACTGAAGCTTTCTTT.